This TCR beta chain came from a study of PD-L1 blockade in urothelial cancer. Across the whole study: Males with bladder-origin urothelial cancer made up about nine tenths of the roughly 29 patients.

This CDR3 contains 14 residues. The germline gives CDR1 GTSNPN, CDR2 SVGIG (reference sequence). V was clipped by 0 bases and J by 8 bases, with 16 bases between them. Each PCR contained spiked-in synthetic TCR analog templates. Clones were sequenced by immunoSEQ multiplex PCR, and TCRdb holds only the in-frame ones, with some missing. Here the sample spans about 56,000 clones, approximately 85% being singletons. This clone was recorded a few times. Time point denoted: pretreatment peripheral blood. This receptor was taken from a man aged 65 to 85 with urothelial cancer. The J gene is TRBJ1-1, the V gene TRBV30; D gene unclear. This specimen was PBMCs, taken around atezolizumab (anti-PD-L1) treatment. CDR3 sequence: CAWSVYRVKIEAFF. The CDR3 DNA sequence: TGTGCCTGGAGTGTTTACCGGGTTAAGATCGAAGCTTTCTTT.